This TCR beta chain came from a study of cytomegalovirus exposure and HLA in healthy donors. Study background: An analysis done earlier identified 117 million unique TCR beta sequences from around 180 million T cells.

The CDR3 is 13 amino acids. V was pared by 5 bases and J by 7 bases, with 14 bases between. CDR1 MDHEN and CDR2 SYDVKM come from the germline V gene. General observations from the study: An observed cluster of highly shared sequence variants was recorded as a likely sequencing artifact. Later analysis identified 16,000 or so TCR beta sequences associated with HLA alleles, using a false discovery rate threshold of 0.05. TCR beta V- and J-gene trimming was later associated with a missense DCLRE1C variant.

A remark on this clone: Its cognate antigen is unknown.

Vbeta (60) and Jbeta (13) primers were used in the PCR. This table comes from immunoSEQ multiplex PCR, and its TCRdb copy is limited to in-frame clones, with some not included. Seen here are some 150,000 clones, roughly 76% observed once, and the top ten hold approximately 4.4%. Material: PBMCs. The J gene is TRBJ1-2, the V gene TRBV28, with D perhaps TRBD1 (6 bases). This sequence originates from a woman younger than 35 in good health and CMV-seropositive. CDR3 nucleotide sequence: TGTGCCAGCAGTCCCATAAACAGGGTTGGCTACACCTTC. Encoded protein: CASSPINRVGYTF.